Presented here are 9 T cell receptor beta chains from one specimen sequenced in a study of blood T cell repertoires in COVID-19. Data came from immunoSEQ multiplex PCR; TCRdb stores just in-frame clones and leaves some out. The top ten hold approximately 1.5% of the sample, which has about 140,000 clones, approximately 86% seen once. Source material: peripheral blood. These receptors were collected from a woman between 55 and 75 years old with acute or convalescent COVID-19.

The CDR3 sequence: CASSQSTGSGGYTF. The CDR3 region has the DNA TGTGCCAGCAGTCAATCGACAGGGTCGGGTGGCTACACCTTC. The chain is built from TRBV6-5 and TRBJ1-2; 7 bases align to TRBD1. V trimming: 5 bases; J trimming: 7 bases; junction bases outside the gene matches: 10. The CDR3 extends over 14 amino acids. Germline lookup yields CDR1 MNHEY and CDR2 SVGAGI.

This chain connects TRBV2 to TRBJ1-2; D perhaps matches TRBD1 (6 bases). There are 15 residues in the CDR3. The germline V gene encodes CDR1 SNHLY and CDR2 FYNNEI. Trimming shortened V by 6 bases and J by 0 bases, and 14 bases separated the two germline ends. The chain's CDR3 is CASRRGQPSNYGYTF. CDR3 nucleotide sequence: TGTGCCAGCAGACGTGGACAGCCCTCTAACTATGGCTACACCTTC.

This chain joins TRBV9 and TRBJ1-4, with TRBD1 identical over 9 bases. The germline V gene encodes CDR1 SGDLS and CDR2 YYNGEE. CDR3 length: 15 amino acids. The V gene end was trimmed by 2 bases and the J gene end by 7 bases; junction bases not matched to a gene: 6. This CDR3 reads CASSVGQGMAEKLFF. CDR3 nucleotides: TGTGCCAGCAGCGTCGGACAGGGGATGGCTGAAAAACTGTTTTTT.

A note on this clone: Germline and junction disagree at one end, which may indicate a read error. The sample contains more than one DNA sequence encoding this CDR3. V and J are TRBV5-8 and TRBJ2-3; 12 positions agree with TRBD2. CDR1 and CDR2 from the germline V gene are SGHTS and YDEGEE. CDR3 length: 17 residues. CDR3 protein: CASSRGILAGGTDTQYF. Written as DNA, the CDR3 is TGTGCCAGCAGCAGGGGGATACTAGCGGGGGGCACAGATACGCAATATTTT.

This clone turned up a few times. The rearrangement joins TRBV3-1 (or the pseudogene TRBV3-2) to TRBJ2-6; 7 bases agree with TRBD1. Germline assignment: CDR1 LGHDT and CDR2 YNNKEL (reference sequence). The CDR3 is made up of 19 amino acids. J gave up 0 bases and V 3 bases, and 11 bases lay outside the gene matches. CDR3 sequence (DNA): TGTGCCAGCAGCCAGGTTGAGACAGGGTCCCGCTCTGGGGCCAACGTCCTGACTTTC. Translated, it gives CASSQVETGSRSGANVLTF.

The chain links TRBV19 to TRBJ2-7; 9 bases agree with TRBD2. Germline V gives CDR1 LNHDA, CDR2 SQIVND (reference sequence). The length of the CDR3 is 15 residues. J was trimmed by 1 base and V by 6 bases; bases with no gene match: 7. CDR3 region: CASSPSSGESYEQYF. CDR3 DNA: TGTGCCAGTAGCCCCTCTAGCGGGGAGTCCTACGAGCAGTACTTC.

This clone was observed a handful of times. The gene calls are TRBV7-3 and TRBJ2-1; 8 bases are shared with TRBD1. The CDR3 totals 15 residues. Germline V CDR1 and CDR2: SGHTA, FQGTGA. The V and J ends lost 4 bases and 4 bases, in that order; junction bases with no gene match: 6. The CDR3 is CASSSGQGSYNEQFF. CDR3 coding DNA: TGTGCCAGCAGCTCAGGACAGGGTTCTTACAATGAGCAGTTCTTC.

The CDR3 DNA reads TGTGCCAGTAGTATCTCGGGGGGGGCGGGATACAATGAGCAGTTCTTC. Amino acid sequence: CASSISGGAGYNEQFF. This chain connects TRBV19 to TRBJ2-1, with TRBD2 matching 8 bases. There are 16 residues in the CDR3. V lost 3 bases to trimming and J lost 4 bases; unmatched junction nucleotides: 8. CDR1 and CDR2 from the germline V gene are LNHDA and SQIVND (reference sequence).

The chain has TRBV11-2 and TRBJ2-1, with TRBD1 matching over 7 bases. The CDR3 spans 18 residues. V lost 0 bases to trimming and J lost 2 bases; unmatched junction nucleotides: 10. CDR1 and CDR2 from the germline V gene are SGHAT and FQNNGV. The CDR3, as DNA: TGTGCCAGCAGCTTAGATTACCTAACAGGGGTGACCTACAATGAGCAGTTCTTC. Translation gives CASSLDYLTGVTYNEQFF. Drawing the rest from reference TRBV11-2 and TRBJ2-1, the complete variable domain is EAGVAQSPRYKIIEKRQSVAFWCNPISGHATLYWYQQILGQGPKLLIQFQNNGVVDDSQLPKDRFSAERLKGVDSTLKIQPAKLEDSAVYLCASSLDYLTGVTYNEQFFGPGTRLTVL.